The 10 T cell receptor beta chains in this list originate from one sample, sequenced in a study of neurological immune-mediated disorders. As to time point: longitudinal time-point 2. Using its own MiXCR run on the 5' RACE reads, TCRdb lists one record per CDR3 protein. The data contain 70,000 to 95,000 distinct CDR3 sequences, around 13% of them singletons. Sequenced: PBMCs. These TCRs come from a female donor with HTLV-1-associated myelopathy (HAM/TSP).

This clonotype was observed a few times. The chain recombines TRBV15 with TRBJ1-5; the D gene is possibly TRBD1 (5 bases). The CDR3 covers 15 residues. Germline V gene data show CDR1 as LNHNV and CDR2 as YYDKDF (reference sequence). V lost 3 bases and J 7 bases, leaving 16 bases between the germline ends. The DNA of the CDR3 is TGTGCCACCAGCAGGAGGGACGGGGTAGACCAGCCCCAGCATTTT. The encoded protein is CATSRRDGVDQPQHF.

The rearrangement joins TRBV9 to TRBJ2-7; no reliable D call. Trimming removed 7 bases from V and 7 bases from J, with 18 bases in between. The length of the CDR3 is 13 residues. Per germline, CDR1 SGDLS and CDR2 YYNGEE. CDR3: CASRIEAVGEQYF. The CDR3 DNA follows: TGTGCCAGCCGCATAGAGGCGGTAGGGGAGCAGTACTTC.

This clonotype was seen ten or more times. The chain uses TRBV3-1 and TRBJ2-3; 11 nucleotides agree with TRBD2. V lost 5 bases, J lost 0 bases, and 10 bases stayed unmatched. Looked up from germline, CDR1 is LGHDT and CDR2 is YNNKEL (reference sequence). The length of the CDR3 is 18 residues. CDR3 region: CASSLWTSGSASTDTQYF. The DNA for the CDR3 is TGTGCCAGCAGCTTATGGACTAGCGGGTCTGCTAGCACAGATACGCAGTATTTT.

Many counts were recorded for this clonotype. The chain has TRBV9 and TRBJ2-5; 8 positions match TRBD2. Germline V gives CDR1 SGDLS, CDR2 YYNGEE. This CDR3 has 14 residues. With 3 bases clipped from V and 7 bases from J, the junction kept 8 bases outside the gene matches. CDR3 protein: CASSEGTRAGTQYF. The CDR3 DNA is TGTGCCAGCAGCGAGGGGACTAGGGCTGGGACCCAGTACTTC.

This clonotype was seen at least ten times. The CDR3 nucleotides are TGCGCCAGCAGCTACCAGGGAACGTCCTACGAGCAGTACTTC. This gives the protein CASSYQGTSYEQYF. The gene calls are TRBV5-1 and TRBJ2-7; TRBD1 might be the D (5 bases). CDR3 length: 14 amino acids. V lost 3 bases, J lost 1 base, and 11 bases lay in between. CDR1 SGHRS and CDR2 YFSETQ come from the germline V gene.

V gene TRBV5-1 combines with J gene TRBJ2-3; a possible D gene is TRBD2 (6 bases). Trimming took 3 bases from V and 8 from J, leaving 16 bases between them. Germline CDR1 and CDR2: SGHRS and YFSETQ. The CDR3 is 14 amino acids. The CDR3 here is CASSSATSTTTQYF. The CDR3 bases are TGCGCCAGCAGCTCTGCAACTAGCACAACTACGCAGTATTTT.

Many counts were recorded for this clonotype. The DNA of the CDR3 is TGCGCCAGCAGCTTGGGAGGTTACAATGAGCAGTTCTTC. It translates to CASSLGGYNEQFF. V gene TRBV5-1 combines with J gene TRBJ2-1; D gene ambiguous. The CDR3 consists of 13 residues. V was clipped by 0 bases and J by 4 bases, with 5 bases between them. Germline V gene lookup returns CDR1 SGHRS and CDR2 YFSETQ.

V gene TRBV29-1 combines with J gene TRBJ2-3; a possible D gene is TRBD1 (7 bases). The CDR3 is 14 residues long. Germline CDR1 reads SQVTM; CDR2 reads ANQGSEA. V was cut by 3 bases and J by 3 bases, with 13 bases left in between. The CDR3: CSVDDREATDTQYF. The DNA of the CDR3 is TGCAGCGTTGATGACAGGGAGGCGACAGATACGCAGTATTTT.

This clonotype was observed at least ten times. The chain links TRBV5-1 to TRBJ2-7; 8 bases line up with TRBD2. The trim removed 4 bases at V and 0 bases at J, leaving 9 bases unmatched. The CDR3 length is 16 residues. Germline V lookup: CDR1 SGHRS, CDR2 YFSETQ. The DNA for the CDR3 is TGCGCCAGCAGCCCCGGGGGGGCCCACGTCTCCTACGAGCAGTACTTC. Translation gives CASSPGGAHVSYEQYF. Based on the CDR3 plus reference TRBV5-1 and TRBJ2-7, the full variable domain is KAGVTQTPRYLIKTRGQQVTLSCSPISGHRSVSWYQQTPGQGLQFLFEYFSETQRNKGNFPGRFSGRQFSNSRSEMNVSTLELGDSALYLCASSPGGAHVSYEQYFGPGTRLTVT.

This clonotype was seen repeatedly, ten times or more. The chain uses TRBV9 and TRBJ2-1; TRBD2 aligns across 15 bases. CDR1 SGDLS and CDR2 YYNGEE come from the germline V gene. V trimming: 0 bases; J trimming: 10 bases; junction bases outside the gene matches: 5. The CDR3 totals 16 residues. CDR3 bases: TGTGCCAGCAGCGTAGAGGGACTAGCGGGGGGAAGGGAGCAGTTCTTC. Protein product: CASSVEGLAGGREQFF.